A selection of T cell receptor beta chains follows, all from one sample in a study of T cells in localized non-small cell lung cancer. Only in-frame clones appear in the TCRdb table, and some are missing; sequencing was by immunoSEQ multiplex PCR. The sample includes 75,000 to 80,000 clones, 88% of them seen just once. Sequencing was performed on peripheral blood, taken before any cancer treatment. These receptors came from a woman aged 35 to 69 with stage I squamous cell lung carcinoma. The CDR3 runs from the conserved cysteine through the conserved F or W. A D gene is named only where the DNA matches it firmly. A row's size may be missing; if present it is once, few, many or a size class.

j_call clone_size v_call d_call cdr3_aa cdr3_nt
TRBJ1-1 medium-sized TRBV7-9 . CASSLGGGAAFF TGTGCCAGCAGCTTAGGGGGGGGCGCAGCTTTCTTT
TRBJ1-5 few TRBV29-1 TRBD1 CSVEGQSGQPQHF TGCAGCGTTGAGGGACAGTCCGGTCAGCCCCAGCATTTT
TRBJ2-1 . TRBV11-2 . CASKTGLVRNEQFF TGTGCCAGCAAAACAGGGTTGGTTAGGAATGAGCAGTTCTTC
TRBJ2-3 . TRBV7-2 . CASSLDWTDTQYF TGTGCCAGCAGCTTAGATTGGACAGATACGCAGTATTTT
TRBJ2-1 once TRBV19 . CASSIEPNGGNEQFF TGTGCCAGTAGTATAGAGCCCAATGGGGGCAATGAGCAGTTCTTC
TRBJ1-4 . TRBV5-1 . CASSLKGATNEKLFF TGCGCCAGCAGCTTGAAAGGGGCAACTAATGAAAAACTGTTTTTT
TRBJ1-2 . TRBV9 . CASSVEAIANYGYTF TGTGCCAGCAGCGTAGAAGCAATAGCTAACTATGGCTACACCTTC
TRBJ1-2 . TRBV7-9 . CASSLWGSLNYGYTF TGTGCCAGCAGCTTATGGGGGTCCCTGAACTATGGCTACACCTTC
TRBJ2-3 . TRBV5-1 . CASSKRLTDTQYF TGCGCCAGCAGCAAAAGACTTACAGATACGCAGTATTTT
TRBJ2-7 . TRBV4-1 . CASSQTDKYEQYF TGCGCCAGCAGCCAAACAGATAAGTACGAGCAGTACTTC
TRBJ1-2 . TRBV7-9 . CASSLATGHYTF TGTGCCAGCAGCCTAGCTACAGGGCACTACACCTTC
TRBJ2-5 . TRBV7-9 . CASSPFRDGQETQYF TGTGCCAGCAGCCCCTTTAGGGATGGTCAAGAGACCCAGTACTTC
TRBJ1-6 . TRBV5-1 . CASSLIQENSPLHF TGCGCCAGCAGCTTGATACAGGAGAATTCACCCCTCCACTTT
TRBJ1-5 . TRBV18 . CASSPPSQSSNQPQHF TGTGCCAGCTCACCACCGTCGCAGTCTAGCAATCAGCCCCAGCATTTT
TRBJ2-1 once TRBV11-3 . CASSPTRSYNEQFF TGTGCCAGCAGCCCGACCAGATCCTACAATGAGCAGTTCTTC
TRBJ2-7 . TRBV27 TRBD2 CASSRKWTSGTYEQYF TGTGCCAGCAGCCGAAAATGGACTAGCGGCACGTACGAGCAGTACTTC
TRBJ2-7 . TRBV2 . CASRSLGWEQYF TGTGCCAGCAGGAGTCTGGGTTGGGAGCAGTACTTC
TRBJ2-3 . TRBV2 . CASSRRTGSDTQYF TGTGCCAGCAGCCGTCGGACTGGTTCAGATACGCAGTATTTT
TRBJ2-7 . TRBV10-3 TRBD1 CAIGDSSYEQYF TGTGCCATCGGGGACAGCTCCTACGAGCAGTACTTC
TRBJ2-7 . TRBV15 TRBD1 CATSRDRGIYEQYF TGTGCCACCAGCAGGGACAGGGGGATCTACGAGCAGTACTTC
TRBJ2-7 . TRBV28 . CASKGGGGGSYEQYF TGTGCCAGCAAGGGTGGAGGGGGGGGCTCCTACGAGCAGTACTTC
TRBJ1-4 . TRBV5-1 TRBD1 CASSLQGATNEKLFF TGCGCCAGCAGCTTACAGGGGGCGACTAATGAAAAACTGTTTTTT
TRBJ1-1 . TRBV2 . CASRSGTANTEAFF TGTGCCAGCAGATCCGGGACGGCGAACACTGAAGCTTTCTTT
TRBJ2-5 . TRBV7-8 TRBD2 CASSPTSGGLQETQYF TGTGCCAGCAGCCCGACTAGCGGGGGACTCCAAGAGACCCAGTACTTC
TRBJ2-7 . TRBV4-1 . CASSQDQQSYEQFHF TGCGCCAGCAGCCAAGATCAACAGAGCTACGAGCAGTTCCACTTC
TRBJ2-3 . TRBV5-1 . CASSLDAGAQLGDTQYF TGCGCCAGCAGCTTGGATGCAGGGGCCCAACTAGGAGATACGCAGTATTTT